This T cell receptor (beta chain) originates from a study of T cell repertoires in cytomegalovirus infection. Background on the study: A matching HLA type, together with CMV infection, was signaled by public TCR beta signatures.

Germline V lookup: CDR1 MNHEY, CDR2 SVGAGI. The V and J ends lost 2 bases and 4 bases respectively, with 2 bases between them. The CDR3 consists of 12 residues. TCRdb passed the reads through MiXCR, listing each CDR3 protein once. The sample contains around 530,000 distinct CDR3 sequences, 26% of which appear only once. This clonotype was picked up a small number of times. The antigen is not known. Points from the study as a whole: There were HLA-C-restricted CMV-specific TCR beta clonotypes dominating the ex vivo response.

The TCR originated in a human donor in good health (CMV status not recorded). Some clones in this sample may be carry-over from other donors' samples. Sequences were obtained from PBMCs. This rearrangement joins TRBV6-5 to TRBJ2-2, with D unclear. The CDR3 is CASSYPTGELFF. As DNA, the CDR3 is TGTGCCAGCAGTTACCCCACCGGGGAGCTGTTTTTT.